This TCR beta chain was captured in a study of T cells in Graves' hyperthyroidism and ophthalmopathy. Authors of the study amplified TCR beta CDR3 regions from RNA transcripts. The HTBI set primed first-round TCR CDR3 RT-PCR. TCRdb processed the multiplex PCR reads anew with MiXCR; each CDR3 protein has one entry. The sample includes about 540,000 distinct CDR3 sequences, 46% of them seen just once. Germline V gene lookup returns CDR1 LNHNV and CDR2 YYDKDF (reference sequence). The length of the CDR3 is 16 residues. Trimming cost V 1 base and J 7 bases, with 14 bases left between them. The J gene is TRBJ1-6, the V gene TRBV15, with no clear D. This clonotype was obtained from a woman younger than 35 with Graves' hyperthyroidism. Sequenced: peripheral blood or thyroid tissue (not recorded which). CDR3: CATSRADQVRNSPLHF. The CDR3, as DNA: TGTGCCACCAGCAGAGCCGATCAGGTGCGAAATTCACCCCTCCACTTT.